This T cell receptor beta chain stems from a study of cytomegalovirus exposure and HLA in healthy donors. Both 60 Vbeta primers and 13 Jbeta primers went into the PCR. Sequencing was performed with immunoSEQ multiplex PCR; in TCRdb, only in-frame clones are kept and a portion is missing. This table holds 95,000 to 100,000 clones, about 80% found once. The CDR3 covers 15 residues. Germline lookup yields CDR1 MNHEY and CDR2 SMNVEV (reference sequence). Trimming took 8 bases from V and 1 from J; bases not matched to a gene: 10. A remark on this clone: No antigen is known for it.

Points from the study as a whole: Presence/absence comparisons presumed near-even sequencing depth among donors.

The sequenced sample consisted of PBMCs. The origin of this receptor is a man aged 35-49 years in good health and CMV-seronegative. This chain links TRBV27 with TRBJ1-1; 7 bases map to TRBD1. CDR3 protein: CASGRQGVGNTEAFF. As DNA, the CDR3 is TGTGCCAGCGGTCGGCAGGGGGTTGGGAACACTGAAGCTTTCTTT.